A selection of T cell receptor beta chains follows, all from one sample in a study of blood T cell repertoires in COVID-19. Data came from immunoSEQ multiplex PCR; TCRdb stores just in-frame clones and leaves some out. Among 300,000 or so clones listed, 85% to 90% were seen once. Input material: peripheral blood. These receptors were obtained from a woman in her thirties or forties with acute or convalescent COVID-19. The CDR3 runs from the conserved cysteine through the conserved F or W. Each record gives: J gene, V gene, D gene, clone size, CDR3 protein, CDR3 DNA. A D gene is named only where the DNA matches it firmly. Where a row states a size, it is once, few, many or the class of an expanded clone; other rows omit it.

TRBJ1-1 | TRBV30 | TRBD1 | NA | CAWGDRRTNTEAFF | TGTGCCTGGGGGGACAGGAGGACGAACACTGAAGCTTTCTTT
TRBJ2-3 | TRBV5-1 | NA | NA | CASSSTGVPSDTQYF | TGCGCCAGCAGCTCGACGGGGGTTCCTTCAGATACGCAGTATTTT
TRBJ1-1 | TRBV11-1 | TRBD1 | NA | CASSPGTGRTEAFF | TGTGCCAGCAGCCCCGGGACAGGGCGGACTGAAGCTTTCTTT
TRBJ1-2 | TRBV5-1 | NA | once | CASSLDRSIAGYTF | TGCGCCAGCAGCTTGGACCGCTCTATAGCTGGCTACACCTTC
TRBJ1-5 | TRBV19 | TRBD1 | NA | CASSTDNRGDQPQHF | TGTGCCAGTAGTACCGACAACAGGGGAGATCAGCCCCAGCATTTT
TRBJ2-3 | TRBV19 | NA | NA | CASSIWRSDTQYF | TGTGCCAGTAGTATATGGAGATCGGATACGCAGTATTTT
TRBJ2-2 | TRBV7-8 | NA | NA | CASSLDRANTGELFF | TGTGCCAGCAGCTTAGACAGGGCGAACACCGGGGAGCTGTTTTTT
TRBJ1-5 | TRBV4-1 | NA | few | CASSQAPGLNQPQHF | TGCGCCAGCAGCCAAGCTCCAGGCTTAAATCAGCCCCAGCATTTT
TRBJ1-4 | TRBV5-1 | TRBD1 | NA | CASSLEGQGSATNEKLFF | TGCGCCAGCAGCTTGGAGGGACAGGGTAGCGCAACTAATGAAAAACTGTTTTTT
TRBJ2-3 | TRBV19 | NA | NA | CASSSGEGTDTQYF | TGTGCCAGTAGTAGCGGGGAGGGCACAGATACGCAGTATTTT
TRBJ1-2 | TRBV2 | TRBD1 | NA | CASGSDRAGYGYTF | TGTGCCAGCGGCAGCGACAGGGCGGGCTATGGCTACACCTTC
TRBJ1-2 | TRBV30 | NA | NA | CAWSSLPLGRRQGYTF | TGTGCCTGGAGTAGTCTCCCCTTGGGGAGGAGACAGGGCTACACCTTC
TRBJ2-5 | TRBV3-1/TRBV3-2 | NA | NA | CASSQLALPRETQYF | TGTGCCAGCAGTCAACTAGCCCTCCCCAGGGAGACCCAGTACTTC
TRBJ1-1 | TRBV18 | NA | once | CASSPTRGALLMNTEAFF | TGTGCCAGCTCACCCACGCGGGGGGCCCTTCTCATGAACACTGAAGCTTTCTTT
TRBJ2-5 | TRBV6-6 | TRBD1 | NA | CASSISGQQETQYF | TGTGCCAGCAGTATATCGGGACAGCAAGAGACCCAGTACTTC
TRBJ1-2 | TRBV11-2 | NA | NA | CASSPRSTPDYGYTF | TGTGCCAGCAGCCCCCGGAGTACTCCCGACTATGGCTACACCTTC
TRBJ1-2 | TRBV29-1 | TRBD1 | NA | CSVVGQVTNYGYTF | TGCAGCGTGGTTGGACAGGTGACTAACTATGGCTACACCTTC
TRBJ2-5 | TRBV4-2 | NA | NA | CASSQEGATETQYF | TGTGCCAGCAGCCAAGAGGGAGCGACGGAGACCCAGTACTTC
TRBJ1-1 | TRBV25-1 | TRBD1 | once | CASSQGAAGTEAFF | TGTGCCAGCAGTCAGGGGGCGGCAGGCACTGAAGCTTTCTTT
TRBJ2-3 | TRBV15 | TRBD2 | NA | CATSRERGGGYTDTQYF | TGTGCCACCAGCAGAGAACGCGGGGGAGGTTACACAGATACGCAGTATTTT
TRBJ1-2 | TRBV30 | NA | NA | CASTTSYGYTF | TGTGCCTCGACAACGAGCTATGGCTACACCTTC
TRBJ2-5 | TRBV24-1 | TRBD1 | NA | CATSEPTGQETQYF | TGTGCCACCAGTGAGCCGACAGGGCAAGAGACCCAGTACTTC
TRBJ1-2 | TRBV19 | NA | NA | CASSIGPTNYTF | TGTGCCAGTAGTATAGGCCCGACAAACTACACCTTC
TRBJ2-1 | TRBV6-5 | NA | NA | CASGGSTYNEQFF | TGTGCCAGCGGCGGATCAACCTACAATGAGCAGTTCTTC
TRBJ2-2 | TRBV7-9 | NA | NA | CASSLIRGLTGELFF | TGTGCCAGCAGCCTCATAAGGGGACTCACCGGGGAGCTGTTTTTT
TRBJ1-2 | TRBV2 | TRBD1 | NA | CASTGQGEGYGYTF | TGTGCCAGCACCGGACAGGGCGAGGGGTATGGCTACACCTTC
TRBJ2-5 | TRBV11-3 | NA | NA | CASSLGGDSQETQYF | TGTGCCAGCAGCTTAGGGGGGGACAGTCAAGAGACCCAGTACTTC